These 11 T cell receptor beta chains were all obtained from the same sample, sequenced in a study of cytomegalovirus exposure and HLA in healthy donors. Use of 60 Vbeta and 13 Jbeta primers characterized the PCR. Using immunoSEQ multiplex PCR, the repertoire was profiled, and TCRdb retains in-frame clones only, with some absent. The table shows 210,000 or so clones, with 70% to 85% occurring only once. What was sequenced was PBMCs. Receptors were obtained from a woman aged 40 to 55 in good health and CMV-seronegative.

CDR3 residues: CAWRAGGGPVDTQYF. In DNA form, the CDR3 reads TGTGCCTGGAGAGCCGGGGGGGGGCCGGTAGATACGCAGTATTTT. This chain joins TRBV30 and TRBJ2-3; 8 nucleotides align to TRBD2. There are 15 residues in the CDR3. The junction had 10 bases not matched to a gene; V was cut back by 3 bases and J by 5 bases. The germline V gene encodes CDR1 GTSNPN and CDR2 SVGIG (reference sequence).

The count of this clone is one. Written as DNA, the CDR3 is TGTGCCAGCAGCTCGAAGGGAGAGTACACCGGGGAGCTGTTTTTT. Residues: CASSSKGEYTGELFF. The J gene is TRBJ2-2, the V gene TRBV5-4, with D maybe TRBD2 (5 bases). Between the trimmed V and J ends, which lost 3 bases and 3 bases, there was a span of 12 bases. Germline V gives CDR1 SGHNT, CDR2 YYREEE (reference sequence). This CDR3 contains 15 residues.

The chain recombines TRBV5-6 with TRBJ2-7; TRBD2 matches 9 bases. After removal of 1 base from V and 2 bases from J, the junction contained 10 bases not matched to a gene. This CDR3 is built from 17 residues. CDR1 and CDR2 from the germline V gene are SGHDT and YYEEEE. CDR3 protein: CASSLSLSGGLTYEQYF. Here the CDR3 DNA reads TGTGCCAGCAGCTTGAGTCTTAGCGGGGGATTAACCTACGAGCAGTACTTC.

The V call is TRBV5-6, the J call TRBJ2-7; 8 nucleotides match TRBD1. The trim removed 1 base at V and 4 bases at J, leaving 7 bases unmatched. The CDR3 loop spans 15 amino acids. From germline, CDR1 is SGHDT and CDR2 YYEEEE. The chain's CDR3 is CASSLSPGGEYEQYF. For the CDR3, the DNA is TGTGCCAGCAGCTTGAGTCCAGGGGGCGAGTACGAGCAGTACTTC.

The CDR3 is CASSDRTTEAFF. CDR3 DNA sequence: TGTGCCAGCAGTGACAGGACTACTGAAGCTTTCTTT. This chain links TRBV6-1 with TRBJ1-1; D remains unclear. Germline CDR1 is MNHNS and CDR2 is SASEGT. The CDR3 is 12 amino acids. Trimming removed 3 bases from V and 5 bases from J, with 7 bases in between.

As DNA, the CDR3 is TGTGCCAGCAGCCCTAGACAGGGGACGTCCTACGAGCAGTACTTC. Translation: CASSPRQGTSYEQYF. The chain employs TRBV11-3 and TRBJ2-7; 8 bases align to TRBD1. V was clipped by 5 bases and J by 1 base; unmatched bases: 7. The CDR3 is 15 amino acids. Germline V gene sequence: CDR1 SGHNT, CDR2 YENEEA. Supplemented by reference TRBV11-3 and TRBJ2-7, the full variable domain reads EAGVVQSPRYKIIEKKQPVAFWCNPISGHNTLYWYLQNLGQGPELLIRYENEEAVDDSQLPKDRFSAERLKGVDSTLKIQPAELGDSAVYLCASSPRQGTSYEQYFGPGTRLTVT.

The chain combines TRBV7-2 with TRBJ2-7; 10 positions match TRBD1. The CDR3 extends over 15 amino acids. Germline-derived CDR1 and CDR2 are SGHTA and FQGNSA. With 3 bases clipped from V and 2 bases from J, the junction kept 4 bases outside the gene matches. In DNA, the CDR3 is TGTGCCAGCAGCTTCGCCGGGACAGGGGCCTACGAGCAGTACTTC. It encodes CASSFAGTGAYEQYF.

The chain recombines TRBV15 with TRBJ2-1; a possible D gene is TRBD1 (6 bases). Germline V lookup: CDR1 LNHNV, CDR2 YYDKDF (reference sequence). V dropped 2 bases and J dropped 5 bases, with 10 bases sitting between them. CDR3 length: 14 residues. The CDR3 DNA sequence: TGTGCCACCAGCAGATCCAGGGGAAACAATGAGCAGTTCTTC. This translates into CATSRSRGNNEQFF.

As for this clone: The junction departs from the called germline gene at one end, perhaps through a read error. V is TRBV2 and J is TRBJ1-1; 9 bases line up with TRBD1. Germline V gene sequence: CDR1 SNHLY, CDR2 FYNNEI. The CDR3 is 14 amino acids. The CDR3 bases are TGTGCCAGCACTCCGGACAGGGGCAACACTGAATCTTTCTTT. Translated: CASTPDRGNTESFF.

This chain connects TRBV9 to TRBJ2-2, with 10 bases that match TRBD2. The CDR3 length is 18 residues. CDR1 and CDR2 from the germline V gene are SGDLS and YYNGEE. Losses at the gene ends were 1 base for V and 2 bases for J; bases not matched to a gene: 8. CDR3 region: CASSVLAGAVTNTGELFF. CDR3 nucleotide sequence: TGTGCCAGCAGCGTACTAGCGGGGGCGGTCACAAACACCGGGGAGCTGTTTTTT.

The V call is TRBV14, the J call TRBJ2-4, with TRBD1 identical over 8 bases. V shed 0 bases, J shed 1 base, and the junction held 5 bases outside the gene matches. This CDR3 comprises 17 residues. Germline V lookup: CDR1 SGHDN, CDR2 FVKESK. CDR3 amino acids: CASSQETGVGAKNIQYF. The CDR3 bases are TGTGCCAGCAGCCAAGAGACAGGGGTCGGGGCCAAAAACATTCAGTACTTC.